This is a list of T cell receptor beta chains from one sample in a study of cytomegalovirus exposure and HLA in healthy donors. Libraries were prepared by immunoSEQ multiplex PCR; TCRdb keeps only in-frame clonotypes and omits some of them. The sample lists around 130,000 clones, almost 85% occurring once. The specimen sequenced was PBMCs. All receptors derive from a boy between 2 and 10 years old in good health and CMV-seronegative. The CDR3 runs from the conserved cysteine through the conserved F or W.

V gene	J gene	CDR3 protein
TRBV30	TRBJ2-5	CAWGQGLAGVETQYF
TRBV4-2	TRBJ1-5	CASSQDRGRIGDNQPQHF
TRBV6-1	TRBJ2-4	CASSDSGGKNIQYF
TRBV6-1	TRBJ2-7	CATGTGGEQYF
TRBV9	TRBJ2-1	CASSVDLAGAPDFYNEQFF
TRBV7-9	TRBJ1-2	CASSLEGGRSGYTF
TRBV7-8	TRBJ1-1	CASTLGPGRDSEAFF
TRBV2	TRBJ2-1	CASRVGGPGFRNEQFF
TRBV6-4	TRBJ2-6	CASTEDRAGSGANVLTF
TRBV5-1	TRBJ2-5	CASSLRRGQETQYF
TRBV10-3	TRBJ1-2	CAISDPSGSNYGYTF
TRBV6-5	TRBJ2-7	CASRPGQGPFEQYF
TRBV12-5	TRBJ2-1	CASGLGAYNEQFF
TRBV18	TRBJ1-5	CASSPLSGNDQPQHF
TRBV5-1	TRBJ2-5	CASSHPGTVQETQYF
TRBV19	TRBJ2-7	CASSIRQGREQYF
TRBV4-1	TRBJ2-5	CASSQDRGPETQYF
TRBV7-2	TRBJ1-1	CASSITGESTEAFF
TRBV30	-	CAQEGTGGSYEQYF
TRBV7-3	TRBJ2-1	CASSPGQGGYNEQFF
TRBV18	TRBJ2-5	CASSPLAGEETQYF
TRBV4-1	TRBJ1-1	CASSSRPPTTGNTEAFF
TRBV2	TRBJ2-5	CASSEDRGRETQYF
TRBV10-3	TRBJ1-1	CAISEQENTEAFF
TRBV7-8	TRBJ1-1	CASSLNQGMNTEAFF
TRBV5-1	TRBJ1-3	CASSPRELISGNTIYF
TRBV5-4	TRBJ1-1	CASSPAGGGGLEAFF
TRBV30	TRBJ1-1	CAWDRRQLNTEAFF